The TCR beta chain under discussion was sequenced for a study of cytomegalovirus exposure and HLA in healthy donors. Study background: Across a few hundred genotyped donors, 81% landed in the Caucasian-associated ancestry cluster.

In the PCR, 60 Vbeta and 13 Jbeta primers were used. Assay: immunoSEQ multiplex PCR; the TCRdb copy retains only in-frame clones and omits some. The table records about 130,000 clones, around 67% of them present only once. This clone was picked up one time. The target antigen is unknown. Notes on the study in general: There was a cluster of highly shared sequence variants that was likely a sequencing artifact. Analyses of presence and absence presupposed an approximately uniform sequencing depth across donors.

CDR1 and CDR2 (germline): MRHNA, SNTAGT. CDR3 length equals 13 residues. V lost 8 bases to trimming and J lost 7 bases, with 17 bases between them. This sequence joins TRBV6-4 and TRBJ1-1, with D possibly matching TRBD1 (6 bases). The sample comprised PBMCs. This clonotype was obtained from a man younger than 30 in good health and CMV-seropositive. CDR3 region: CASAKTLQGEAFF. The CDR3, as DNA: TGTGCCAGCGCAAAAACCCTACAGGGTGAAGCTTTCTTT.